This TCR beta chain was observed in a study of post-analysis software for immune sequencing data. Study observations and caveats: Analysis by F measure revealed that same-batch samples clustered strongly together. Among roughly five TRBV segments more frequent in patients than controls were TRBV5-6, TRBV5-1 and TRBV20-1.

This clonotype has only a few counts. Its target is not known. Per the germline V gene, CDR1 is MNHNS and CDR2 is SASEGT. V lost 2 bases and J 1 base, leaving 15 bases between the germline ends. The CDR3 is made up of 17 amino acids. cDNA libraries of TCR beta carried unique molecular identifiers. A single record per CDR3 protein comes from TCRdb applying MiXCR to the PCR reads. The sample includes a few hundred thousand distinct CDR3 sequences, about 39% seen only once; the top ten take 7.6%. Material: blood. The sequence was collected from a girl aged 2 to 10 with multiple sclerosis. V usage is TRBV6-1 and J usage is TRBJ2-1, with D perhaps TRBD2 (6 bases). In nucleotides, the CDR3 is TGTGCCAGCAGTGAACCTAGCTGGGGGGAATCCTACAATGAGCAGTTCTTC. Its translation: CASSEPSWGESYNEQFF.